Listed below are T cell receptor beta chains from one sample, sequenced in a study of identical twins. MiXCR, run by TCRdb on the 5' RACE reads, gives a single entry per CDR3 protein. The sample yields 400,000 to 500,000 distinct CDR3 sequences, approximately 18% seen once. The sample was naive T cells sorted from blood. The receptors originated from a man aged 50 or older in good health. CDR3s include the opening cysteine and the closing phenylalanine or tryptophan. D genes are given only for firm matches. Clone size is stated in some rows and not others, as once, few, many or a class when expanded.

J gene: TRBJ2-1
CDR3 length: 14
clone size: many
V gene: TRBV5-1
D gene: NA
CDR3 DNA: TGCGCCAGCAGCTTGAAAGGGCCAACTTTTGAGCAGTTCTTC
CDR3 protein: CASSLKGPTFEQFF

J gene: TRBJ2-5
CDR3 length: 15
clone size: NA
V gene: TRBV7-9
D gene: NA
CDR3 DNA: TGTGCCAGCATTCCTAGGAGGGCAGGGCAAGAGACCCAGTACTTC
CDR3 protein: CASIPRRAGQETQYF

J gene: TRBJ2-1
CDR3 length: 16
clone size: many
V gene: TRBV25-1
D gene: NA
CDR3 DNA: TGTGCCAGCAGTCCAGACCGGGAGTCGTATTACAATGAGCAGTTCTTC
CDR3 protein: CASSPDRESYYNEQFF

J gene: TRBJ2-2
CDR3 length: 15
clone size: few
V gene: TRBV9
D gene: NA
CDR3 DNA: TGTGCCAGCAGCGTAGCTTCAGGGGTCACCGGGGAGCTGTTTTTT
CDR3 protein: CASSVASGVTGELFF

J gene: TRBJ2-2
CDR3 length: 16
clone size: few
V gene: TRBV12-3/TRBV12-4
D gene: TRBD2
CDR3 DNA: TGTGCCAGCAGTCCTTCTAGCGGGGGGCCTCCCGGGGAGCTGTTTTTT
CDR3 protein: CASSPSSGGPPGELFF

J gene: TRBJ2-4
CDR3 length: 13
clone size: NA
V gene: TRBV20-1
D gene: NA
CDR3 DNA: TGCAGTGCCACGCAGGGGGCCAAAAACATTCAGTACTTC
CDR3 protein: CSATQGAKNIQYF

J gene: TRBJ2-7
CDR3 length: 15
clone size: NA
V gene: TRBV12-3/TRBV12-4
D gene: NA
CDR3 DNA: TGTGCCAGCAGTTTTTGGGGGCAGGAGATTTACGAGCAGTACTTC
CDR3 protein: CASSFWGQEIYEQYF

J gene: TRBJ1-4
CDR3 length: 16
clone size: few
V gene: TRBV5-1
D gene: NA
CDR3 DNA: TGCGCCAGCAGCTTGTATGGGGCCCGATCAAATGAAAAACTGTTTTTT
CDR3 protein: CASSLYGARSNEKLFF

J gene: TRBJ2-2
CDR3 length: 13
clone size: NA
V gene: TRBV28
D gene: NA
CDR3 DNA: TGTGCCAGCGAGGACAGCAACACCGGGGAGCTGTTTTTT
CDR3 protein: CASEDSNTGELFF

J gene: TRBJ2-7
CDR3 length: 15
clone size: many
V gene: TRBV20-1
D gene: TRBD2
CDR3 DNA: TGCAGTGCTAGAGATTGGCTAGCGGGGCCGGGGGAGCAGTACTTC
CDR3 protein: CSARDWLAGPGEQYF

J gene: TRBJ2-3
CDR3 length: 18
clone size: NA
V gene: TRBV20-1
D gene: TRBD2
CDR3 DNA: TGCAGTGCTCGAGCCGAATGGACTAGCGGGAGGGTCACAGATACGCAGTATTTT
CDR3 protein: CSARAEWTSGRVTDTQYF

J gene: TRBJ2-2
CDR3 length: 16
clone size: few
V gene: TRBV10-3
D gene: TRBD1
CDR3 DNA: TGTGCCATCTCCTCCCGGCGGACAGGCAACACCGGGGAGCTGTTTTTT
CDR3 protein: CAISSRRTGNTGELFF

J gene: TRBJ2-3
CDR3 length: 13
clone size: NA
V gene: TRBV12-3/TRBV12-4
D gene: NA
CDR3 DNA: TGTGCCAGCAGTCTTAGACAGGATGGTACGCAGTATTTT
CDR3 protein: CASSLRQDGTQYF

J gene: TRBJ1-6
CDR3 length: 13
clone size: many
V gene: TRBV7-6
D gene: NA
CDR3 DNA: TGTGCCAGCAGCGCCCCCGGCCATTCACCCCTCCACTTT
CDR3 protein: CASSAPGHSPLHF

J gene: TRBJ2-1
CDR3 length: 17
clone size: NA
V gene: TRBV7-8
D gene: TRBD1
CDR3 DNA: TGTGCCAGCAGCTTAGCCACAGGGGGGTACTCGGACAATGAGCAGTTCTTC
CDR3 protein: CASSLATGGYSDNEQFF

J gene: TRBJ2-1
CDR3 length: 17
clone size: NA
V gene: TRBV4-3
D gene: TRBD2
CDR3 DNA: TGCGCCAGCAGCCAAGATACGGCGGGGGGGCGATTCAATGAGCAGTTCTTC
CDR3 protein: CASSQDTAGGRFNEQFF

J gene: TRBJ2-5
CDR3 length: 15
clone size: many
V gene: TRBV14
D gene: NA
CDR3 DNA: TGTGCCAGCACCGGGCCGGGTCCTGGGGAAGAGACCCAGTACTTC
CDR3 protein: CASTGPGPGEETQYF

J gene: TRBJ2-5
CDR3 length: 15
clone size: few
V gene: TRBV11-2
D gene: NA
CDR3 DNA: TGTGCCAGCAGCTTAGACCGGACCAGCGAAGAGACCCAGTACTTC
CDR3 protein: CASSLDRTSEETQYF

J gene: TRBJ1-3
CDR3 length: 15
clone size: few
V gene: TRBV9
D gene: NA
CDR3 DNA: TGTGCCAGCAGCCCCGGGGGTCTCTCTGGAAACACCATATATTTT
CDR3 protein: CASSPGGLSGNTIYF

J gene: TRBJ2-4
CDR3 length: 12
clone size: NA
V gene: TRBV7-9
D gene: NA
CDR3 DNA: TGTGCCAGCAGAAACAGGGCGGACATTCAGTACTTC
CDR3 protein: CASRNRADIQYF

J gene: TRBJ2-7
CDR3 length: 15
clone size: NA
V gene: TRBV9
D gene: TRBD2
CDR3 DNA: TGTGCCAGCAGCCCGGGGGGGGGTCTCAACTACGAGCAGTACTTC
CDR3 protein: CASSPGGGLNYEQYF

J gene: TRBJ2-3
CDR3 length: 13
clone size: NA
V gene: TRBV10-3
D gene: NA
CDR3 DNA: TGTGCCATCAGAGGGGACACCACAGATACGCAGTATTTT
CDR3 protein: CAIRGDTTDTQYF

J gene: TRBJ2-5
CDR3 length: 14
clone size: NA
V gene: TRBV5-1
D gene: TRBD1
CDR3 DNA: TGCGCCAGCACGCTGGACAGGGGGCCACGGACCCAGTACTTC
CDR3 protein: CASTLDRGPRTQYF